This paragraph reports one TCR beta chain. This clone showed up just once. Its cognate antigen has yet to be identified. The record has no base qualities; no much larger clone is one base away. The CDR3 regions of human TCRbeta chains were analyzed by immunosequencing. As for how the authors treated the data: TCRs in the repertoires were matched against a reference library of SARS-CoV-2-specific TCRs that had been generated with the MIRA antigen-specificity platform. Breadth meant the fraction of unique TCRs that were SARS-CoV-2-associated, whereas depth meant the fraction of total T cells that were SARS-CoV-2-associated. Using the MIRA data, each spike-specific TCR was mapped to the spike region that the TCR reacts to and placed in a CD4 or CD8 class. Log10-transformed breadth and depth values were compared by one-way ANOVA with Sidak's multiple comparisons tests. Not all clones reach the TCRdb copy of this immuneACCESS table, which keeps in-frame sequences only. Checked studies attribute under half of the gap to unresolved V genes and leave the rest unexplained. From that table come the V and J calls and clone size; the DNA was used to work out D and trimming. This sample lists approximately 75,000 clones; 85% to 90% were detected once. The top ten hold 1.3% to 1.5% of the sample.

Counted from cysteine to phenylalanine, this CDR3 has 14 amino acids. Just the 42-base CDR3 DNA is kept, in frame starting at base 1. CDR1 and CDR2, per the germline V gene (reference sequence), are MNHEY and SMNVEV. Relative to germline, V is 2 bases shorter and J is 2 bases shorter, with 10 bases between their ends. The source of the sample is a study of T cell responses to AZD1222 COVID-19 vaccine (dated by TCRdb to the early 2020s). With respect to the entire study: TCR sequencing covered roughly 230 trial participants: roughly 200 given two doses of AZD1222 and 26 given two doses of MenACWY control vaccine. Trial participants were enrolled into age subgroups of 18-55, 56-69 and 70-plus years, which contained roughly 150, 30 and 60 TCR-sequenced participants, respectively. General study outcomes and caveats: CD4 TCRs associated with the vaccine covered the entire spike protein, and the dominant responses were in regions 160-218 and 743-854. Conclusions about previously exposed vaccinees are limited because only a handful of AZD1222 recipients were SARS-CoV-2 seropositive at baseline. Reportedly, close to half of the unique spike-specific TCRs recognized epitopes lying outside the regions that are mutated in the B.1.351 and B.1.1.7 variants. Participants were mostly white British, with more females than males. The authors suggested clonal diversity may have been underestimated. Because no samples from the day 14 peak response were available, repertoires could be characterized only after the peak T cell response. After two AZD1222 doses, both the breadth and the depth of spike-specific TCRs were significantly higher than at day 0 and than in MenACWY recipients. The 56-69-year group was small, and its depth increase did not reach significance, likely because of low power.

The time point label corresponds to: about 28 days (+/-7) after the second vaccine dose. AZD1222 recipients given second doses at about 4 weeks or at about 12 weeks were pooled, since spike-specific TCR depth and breadth were not found to differ between the two schedules. The vaccinee samples were drawn from two UK trials, COV001 and COV002, one of which was a single-blind randomized controlled phase 2/3 trial testing AZD1222 (ChAdOx1 nCoV-19) in healthy adults. For TCRbeta chain sequencing, PBMC samples from trial participants were taken at day 0 and at day 28 after the second dose. This sequence was found in an adult who received the AZD1222 COVID-19 vaccine. The sequence joins TRBV27 to TRBJ2-7; the D gene is possibly TRBD1, with 6 bases matching. The input for sequencing was peripheral blood, taken 28 days after the second AZD1222 dose. CDR3 loop: CASSLMDSTYEQYF. At the DNA level, the sequence is TGTGCCAGCAGTTTAATGGACAGTACCTACGAGCAGTACTTC.